This entry features one T cell receptor beta chain sequence. Its specificity is unknown. The record originates from a study of CD8 T cells in ankylosing spondylitis. This CDR3 region has 17 residues. The junction had 9 bases not matched to a gene; V was cut back by 4 bases and J by 1 base. CDR1 SGHNT and CDR2 YYREEE come from the germline V gene (reference sequence). Findings and limits, study-wide: Matched ankylosing spondylitis synovial fluid reportedly contained a significantly enriched population of disease-linked clones. One TCR beta motif, made up of about 8 highly homologous variants, appeared characteristic of ankylosing spondylitis blood.

Preparation of TCR beta libraries was done by quantitative 5'-RACE with molecular barcodes. One entry per CDR3 protein results from TCRdb running MiXCR on the 5' RACE reads. The sample has around 250,000 distinct CDR3 sequences, around 10% seen once. This sequence was found in a male donor with ankylosing spondylitis or in good health (not recorded which). The source material was blood, either unsorted or a sorted T cell fraction (not recorded which). This sequence joins TRBV5-4 and TRBJ2-1, with 9 bases that match TRBD2. This CDR3 reads CASSPGTSPRSYNEQFF. As DNA, the CDR3 is TGTGCCAGCAGCCCCGGGACTAGCCCTAGATCCTACAATGAGCAGTTCTTC. Full variable domain (remainder filled in from reference TRBV5-4 and TRBJ2-1): ETGVTQSPTHLIKTRGQQVTLRCSSQSGHNTVSWYQQALGQGPQFIFQYYREEENGRGNFPPRFSGLQFPNYSSELNVNALELDDSALYLCASSPGTSPRSYNEQFFGPGTRLTVL.